The clone carrying this TCR beta chain was observed once. The data derive from a study of cytotoxic CD8 clonotypes in ibrutinib-treated CLL. Some clones are missing from TCRdb's copy, which holds only in-frame ones; the method was immunoSEQ multiplex PCR. Of about 49,000 clones listed, approximately 50% are singletons. This CDR3 spans 13 amino acids. V shed 6 bases and J shed 1 base, with 9 bases lying between them. Germline-derived CDR1 and CDR2 are MNHNS and SASEGT. The chain employs TRBV6-1 and TRBJ1-1; D unresolved. The clonotype originates from a human donor with chronic lymphocytic leukemia. The input for sequencing was PBMCs, taken after 12 months of ibrutinib treatment. The CDR3 spells CASRNKRNTEAFF. CDR3 coding DNA: TGTGCCAGCAGAAACAAAAGGAACACTGAAGCTTTCTTT.